Following are 29 T cell receptor beta chains from one sample sequenced in a study of blood T cell repertoires in COVID-19. The method was immunoSEQ multiplex PCR; TCRdb's version includes in-frame clones alone and lacks a portion of them. The table shows approximately 89,000 clones, with more than 70% occurring only once. The specimen was peripheral blood. The source of these receptors is a woman aged 70 to 79 with acute or convalescent COVID-19.

The chain recombines TRBV21-1 with TRBJ2-2; the table's D call of TRBD2 was not tested on the DNA. TRBV21-1 is assigned pseudogene status. The length of the CDR3 is 15 residues. The CDR3 spells CASSSRGGHGGELFF. CDR3 sequence (DNA): TGTGCCAGCAGCTCGCGGGGGGGCCATGGCGGGGAGCTGTTTTTT.

The chain is built from TRBV30 and TRBJ2-3, with 14 bases identical to TRBD2. V was pared by 8 bases and J by 3 bases, with 13 bases of the junction left unmatched. The germline gives CDR1 GTSNPN, CDR2 SVGIG (reference sequence). The CDR3 covers 17 residues. CDR3 DNA sequence: TGTGCCGGCTCCGGGACTAGCGGGAGATACGGGACAGATACGCAGTATTTT. Amino acid sequence: CAGSGTSGRYGTDTQYF.

The chain recombines TRBV5-1 with TRBJ2-2; possible D gene TRBD2, 5 bases. CDR3 length: 20 residues. Per the germline V gene, CDR1 is SGHRS and CDR2 is YFSETQ. V lost 0 bases and J 4 bases, leaving 25 bases between the germline ends. The DNA of the CDR3 is TGCGCCAGCAGCTTGGCCCTGGCGGCCACCGGTTCGAGGGCCACCGGGGAGCTGTTTTTT. Translation: CASSLALAATGSRATGELFF.

The chain recombines TRBV21-1 with TRBJ2-7; TRBD1, the D gene given by the table, was not confirmed from the DNA. TRBV21-1 is deemed a pseudogene. The CDR3 contains 18 residues. The CDR3 sequence is CASSKNSPISVGPYEQYV. The CDR3 nucleotides read TGTGCCAGCAGCAAAAATAGTCCGATATCTGTTGGGCCCTACGAGCAGTACGTC.

The V and J genes are TRBV11-3 and TRBJ2-7; the match to TRBD1 covers 10 bases. CDR3 length: 17 residues. The trim removed 5 bases at V and 4 bases at J, leaving 14 bases unmatched. Germline V gene lookup returns CDR1 SGHNT and CDR2 YENEEA. This CDR3 is CASSPRQGAGDRYEQYV. The CDR3 region has the DNA TGTGCCAGCAGCCCAAGACAGGGGGCGGGTGATAGGTACGAGCAGTACGTC.

V usage is TRBV5-4 and J usage is TRBJ2-1; 9 bases match TRBD2. Germline V gene lookup returns CDR1 SGHNT and CDR2 YYREEE (reference sequence). This CDR3 comprises 16 residues. J was trimmed by 3 bases and V by 4 bases; bases with no gene match: 8. CDR3 in DNA: TGTGCCAGCAGCCAGGGAGGACTAGCGTTCTACAATGAGCAGTTCTTC. It yields the protein CASSQGGLAFYNEQFF.

This sequence joins TRBV14 and TRBJ2-5; 7 nucleotides align to TRBD2. The trim removed 3 bases at V and 5 bases at J, leaving 12 bases unmatched. This CDR3 has 16 residues. Per germline, CDR1 SGHDN and CDR2 FVKESK. The CDR3 DNA follows: TGTGCCAGCAGCCAGCTCAAACTAGCGCGAAGGGAGACCCAGTACTTC. Its protein is CASSQLKLARRETQYF.

The J gene is TRBJ2-2, the V gene TRBV10-1; a weak D match, TRBD2 (6 bases). With 8 bases removed from V and 7 bases from J, the gap between germline ends came to 17 bases. CDR1 is WNHNN, CDR2 SYGVQD, per germline (reference sequence). This CDR3 is 14 amino acids long. DNA for the CDR3: TGCGCCAGCGTTAGTCGGGGGTGCAGCGGGGAGCTGTTTTTT. This codes for CASVSRGCSGELFF.

The rearrangement links TRBV7-2 to TRBJ1-6; perhaps TRBD1 as D (6 bases). CDR3 length equals 15 residues. Trimming took off 5 bases at V and 5 bases at J, with 13 bases between the two ends. From germline, CDR1 is SGHTA and CDR2 FQGNSA. The CDR3 region has the DNA TGTGCCAGCAGCGCCCAGGGGAGAGATAATTCACCCCTCCACTTT. Translating gives CASSAQGRDNSPLHF.

The chain couples TRBV5-1 to TRBJ2-2; D gene ambiguous. V lost 5 bases to trimming and J lost 1 base, with 12 bases between them. Germline CDR1 reads SGHRS; CDR2 reads YFSETQ. This CDR3 has 15 residues. The CDR3 coding sequence is TGCGCCAGCAGGAGGTCGGCAGAGAACACCGGGGAGCTGTTTTTT. Amino acids: CASRRSAENTGELFF.

The V call is TRBV11-2, the J call TRBJ2-1; TRBD2 aligns across 9 bases. V dropped 1 base and J dropped 4; count of bases not matched to a gene: 5. CDR1 is SGHAT, CDR2 FQNNGV, per germline. This CDR3 contains 16 residues. CDR3 nucleotide sequence: TGTGCCAGCAGCTTAGCAGGGCGGGAGGGGTACAATGAGCAGTTCTTC. This gives the protein CASSLAGREGYNEQFF.

This sequence joins TRBV7-2 and TRBJ2-1; D perhaps matches TRBD1 (6 bases). Germline CDR1 is SGHTA and CDR2 is FQGNSA. This CDR3 has 13 residues. The V end was cut by 8 bases, the J end by 2 bases, with 10 bases between. The CDR3 reads CASEGVTYNEQFF. The CDR3 nucleotides are TGTGCCAGCGAGGGGGTAACCTACAATGAGCAGTTCTTC. The entire variable domain, with the rest obtained from reference TRBV7-2 and TRBJ2-1, is as follows: GAGVSQSPSNKVTEKGKDVELRCDPISGHTALYWYRQSLGQGLEFLIYFQGNSAPDKSGLPSDRFSAERTGGSVSTLTIQRTQQEDSAVYLCASEGVTYNEQFFGPGTRLTVL.

This clone was seen only once. CDR3: CASSFRGNGYTF. The CDR3 nucleotides are TGTGCCAGCAGTTTTAGGGGGAATGGCTACACCTTC. The chain joins TRBV2 to TRBJ1-2; a possible D gene is TRBD1 (6 bases). V was cut by 5 bases and J by 6 bases, with 10 bases left in between. CDR1 and CDR2 (germline): SNHLY, FYNNEI. This CDR3 region has 12 residues.

The chain has TRBV28 and TRBJ1-1; tentative D call: TRBD1 (6 bases). Per the germline V gene, CDR1 is MDHEN and CDR2 is SYDVKM. The CDR3 contains 15 residues. The V and J ends lost 5 bases and 0 bases respectively, with 13 bases between them. CDR3 residues: CASSPPGHMNTEAFF. CDR3 DNA sequence: TGTGCCAGCAGTCCGCCGGGACATATGAACACTGAAGCTTTCTTT. Full variable domain (remainder filled in from reference TRBV28 and TRBJ1-1): DVKVTQSSRYLVKRTGEKVFLECVQDMDHENMFWYRQDPGLGLRLIYFSYDVKMKEKGDIPEGYSVSREKKERFSLILESASTNQTSMYLCASSPPGHMNTEAFFGQGTRLTVV.

This clone was seen only a few times. Other DNA sequences in this specimen translate into the identical CDR3. The gene calls are TRBV30 and TRBJ2-3, with 8 bases identical to TRBD2. Germline V gene lookup returns CDR1 GTSNPN and CDR2 SVGIG (reference sequence). The CDR3 runs to 13 residues. Unmatched junction bases numbered 0, after V lost 0 bases and J lost 4 bases. DNA for the CDR3: TGTGCCTGGAGTGTGCGGGAGGCAGATACGCAGTATTTT. Its protein product is CAWSVREADTQYF.

This chain links TRBV5-1 with TRBJ1-3, with 8 bases identical to TRBD1. Germline V gene data show CDR1 as SGHRS and CDR2 as YFSETQ. The CDR3 has 14 residues. The trim removed 4 bases at V and 4 bases at J, leaving 4 bases unmatched. The CDR3 DNA follows: TGCGCCAGCAGCACAGGACAGGGAGGAAACACCATATATTTT. Translating it yields CASSTGQGGNTIYF. The full variable domain, its missing parts supplied by reference TRBV5-1 and TRBJ1-3, is KAGVTQTPRYLIKTRGQQVTLSCSPISGHRSVSWYQQTPGQGLQFLFEYFSETQRNKGNFPGRFSGRQFSNSRSEMNVSTLELGDSALYLCASSTGQGGNTIYFGEGSWLTVV.

The chain combines TRBV3-1 (or the pseudogene TRBV3-2) with TRBJ2-5, with D possibly being TRBD1 (7 bases). Germline V gene data show CDR1 as LGHDT and CDR2 as YNNKEL (reference sequence). CDR3 length equals 14 residues. The V gene lost 4 bases and the J gene lost 4 bases, with 13 bases spanning the gap. Written as DNA, the CDR3 is TGTGCCAGCAGCCTCAACAGGGGAGGAGAGACCCAGTACTTC. Translated, it gives CASSLNRGGETQYF.

This chain joins TRBV6-2 or TRBV6-3 and TRBJ1-2; maybe TRBD1 (6 bases). V lost 6 bases to trimming and J lost 0 bases, with 17 bases between them. Germline V lookup: CDR1 MNHEY, CDR2 SVGEGT. The CDR3 totals 16 residues. DNA for the CDR3: TGTGCCAGCAGCTTTGAAACAGGGAAAGCTAACTATGGCTACACCTTC. The encoded protein is CASSFETGKANYGYTF.

V usage is TRBV27 and J usage is TRBJ1-5; D is unresolved. The CDR3 runs to 13 residues. V was pared by 4 bases and J by 4 bases, with 8 bases between. Germline V gene sequence: CDR1 MNHEY, CDR2 SMNVEV (reference sequence). CDR3 sequence (DNA): TGTGCCAGCAGTTCAAGCGTAAATCAGCCCCAGCATTTT. Its protein product is CASSSSVNQPQHF.

The V and J genes are TRBV3-1 (or the pseudogene TRBV3-2) and TRBJ2-4; D not resolved. Per germline, CDR1 LGHDT and CDR2 YNNKEL (reference sequence). The V end lost 1 base, the J end lost 0 bases, and 7 bases lay between the germline ends. This CDR3 contains 15 residues. This CDR3 reads CASSQARIAKNIQYF. DNA of the CDR3: TGTGCCAGCAGCCAAGCGAGGATAGCCAAAAACATTCAGTACTTC.

This clone has a handful of counts. The J gene is TRBJ2-5, the V gene TRBV20-1; 16 nucleotides agree with TRBD2. V lost 3 bases to trimming and J lost 4 bases; unmatched junction nucleotides: 5. This CDR3 comprises 16 residues. The germline V gene encodes CDR1 DFQATT and CDR2 SNEGSKA (reference sequence). CDR3 residues: CSASGTSGGAGETQYF. DNA for the CDR3: TGCAGTGCTAGTGGGACTAGCGGGGGGGCCGGAGAGACCCAGTACTTC.

Of note for this clone: The DNA is omitted, as the CDR3 cannot be located on it reliably, and the CDR3 follows TCRdb's listing. V is TRBV30 and J is TRBJ2-7; TRBD1, the table's D call, was not compared with the DNA. In germline, CDR1 is GTSNPN, CDR2 SVGIG (reference sequence). The CDR3 comprises 12 residues, both ends counted. CDR3 protein: CAWSVGTGIHHV.

The chain recombines TRBV12-5 with TRBJ2-3; tentative D call: TRBD2 (6 bases). The V gene lost 5 bases and the J gene lost 5 bases, with 23 bases spanning the gap. Germline CDR1 is LGHNT and CDR2 is FRNRAP. This CDR3 has 17 residues. CDR3 DNA sequence: TGTGCTAGTGGTCCCCGTTATAGCGGTGATCTGGAAGATACGCAGTATTTT. Translated: CASGPRYSGDLEDTQYF.

The chain employs TRBV5-1 and TRBJ1-3; 7 bases line up with TRBD1. The length of the CDR3 is 14 residues. The V gene's germline CDR1 is SGHRS and CDR2 YFSETQ. With V trimmed by 3 bases and J by 2 bases, 2 bases remained unmatched. In nucleotides, the CDR3 is TGCGCCAGCAGCTACGACAGGGCTGGAAACACCATATATTTT. Protein: CASSYDRAGNTIYF.

J is TRBJ2-5 and V is TRBV7-2; 7 nucleotides match TRBD1. The J segment lost 3 bases and the V segment lost 2 bases, leaving 3 bases of the junction unmatched. CDR1 SGHTA and CDR2 FQGNSA come from the germline V gene. The CDR3 is 14 amino acids. CDR3 residues: CASSLTDREETQYF. CDR3 DNA: TGTGCCAGCAGCTTAACCGACAGGGAAGAGACCCAGTACTTC.

The V and J genes are TRBV30 and TRBJ2-7, with TRBD1 matching over 9 bases. Germline values: CDR1 GTSNPN, CDR2 SVGIG (reference sequence). CDR3 length: 13 residues. The V and J ends lost 5 bases and 3 bases, in that order; junction bases with no gene match: 5. The CDR3 is CAWGTGTFYEQYV. The CDR3 bases are TGTGCCTGGGGGACAGGGACATTCTACGAGCAGTACGTC.

The chain carries TRBV28 and TRBJ2-1; 7 nucleotides agree with TRBD1. The V gene's germline CDR1 is MDHEN and CDR2 SYDVKM. There are 14 residues in the CDR3. V shed 6 bases and J 9 bases; nucleotides not matched to a gene: 11. The CDR3 nucleotides are TGTGCCAGCAGGTACCAGGGGGTGCGCGGTGAGCAGTTCTTC. This sequence encodes CASRYQGVRGEQFF.

The chain carries TRBV2 and TRBJ1-5; D might be TRBD1 (6 bases). The CDR3 consists of 15 residues. V was shortened by 1 base and J by 6 bases, with 13 bases between the two germline ends. Germline CDR1 SNHLY, CDR2 FYNNEI. This CDR3 is CASSEVRGGGQPQHF. DNA of the CDR3: TGTGCCAGCAGTGAAGTCAGGGGCGGAGGTCAGCCCCAGCATTTT.

The chain joins TRBV7-2 to TRBJ2-3; 12 positions agree with TRBD2. The V gene end was trimmed by 5 bases and the J gene end by 1 base; junction bases not matched to a gene: 13. Germline CDR1 SGHTA, CDR2 FQGNSA. The CDR3 runs 19 residues. The CDR3, as DNA: TGTGCCAGCAGCCGTGGGGCTAGCGGGAGGGCCGGGGGCACAGATACGCAGTATTTT. Its protein is CASSRGASGRAGGTDTQYF.